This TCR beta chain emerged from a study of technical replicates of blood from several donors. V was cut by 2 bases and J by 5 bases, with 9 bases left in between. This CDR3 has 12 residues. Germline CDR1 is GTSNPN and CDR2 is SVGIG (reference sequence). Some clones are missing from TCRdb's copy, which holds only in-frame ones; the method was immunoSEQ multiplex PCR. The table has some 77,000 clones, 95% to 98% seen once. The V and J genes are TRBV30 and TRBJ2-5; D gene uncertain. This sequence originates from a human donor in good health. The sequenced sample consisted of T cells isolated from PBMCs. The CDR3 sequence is CAWSNVEETQYF. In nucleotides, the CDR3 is TGTGCCTGGAGTAATGTGGAGGAGACCCAGTACTTC.